The clone carrying this T cell receptor (beta chain) was detected many times. The antigen remains undetermined. The data were obtained in a study of regulatory T cells in long-lasting Graves disease. Between the trimmed V and J ends, which lost 5 bases and 1 base, there was a span of 8 bases. The CDR3 loop spans 13 amino acids. Germline assignment: CDR1 SQVTM and CDR2 ANQGSEA. The study's findings and limits: Public clonotype sharing was higher in persistent than newly diagnosed patients.

Sample time point: newly diagnosed GD, antithyroid drugs for less than 3 months. The authors made the TCR library using RNA they extracted from PBMCs. Recruitment took place at an endocrinology department in Xi'an, China. Arm-PCR of CDR3 regions and iRepertoire HTBI primers were used to build TCR beta libraries. TCRdb reprocessed the multiplex PCR reads with MiXCR, giving one entry per CDR3 protein. The top ten hold about 8.3% of the sample, which has 350,000 to 450,000 distinct CDR3 sequences, roughly 15% seen once. These data were also reused for a study on T cells in Graves' hyperthyroidism and ophthalmopathy. From that second work: HTBI primers were the set used in a first-round RT-PCR of the TCR CDR3. The model forecast ophthalmopathy, anticipating it by a median approximately 6 months before onset.

The chain combines TRBV29-1 with TRBJ2-2; no reliable D call. This sample comprised peripheral blood mononuclear cells (PBMCs), obtained at new diagnosis, from a patient treated with antithyroid drugs. The clonotype was recovered from a woman aged 40 to 50 with Graves disease. CDR3 sequence: CSVSRQNTGELFF. The DNA of the CDR3 is TGCAGCGTTTCCAGACAGAACACCGGGGAGCTGTTTTTT.